This entry features one T cell receptor (beta chain) sequence. Its antigen is still unknown. Libraries were prepared by immunoSEQ multiplex PCR; TCRdb keeps only in-frame clonotypes and omits some of them. The data contain approximately 170,000 clones, roughly 94% of them singletons. These data are taken from a study of T cell responses to AZD1222 COVID-19 vaccine. General study results and limits: Repertoire sampling occurred only after the peak T cell response.

V dropped 0 bases and J dropped 3; count of bases not matched to a gene: 4. Germline V gene data show CDR1 as LGHDT and CDR2 as YNNKEL (reference sequence). The CDR3 is 15 residues long. This sequence was found in an adult who received the AZD1222 COVID-19 vaccine. Material: peripheral blood, obtained 28 days after the second AZD1222 dose. V usage is TRBV3-1 (or the pseudogene TRBV3-2) and J usage is TRBJ2-7; 8 bases line up with TRBD2. CDR3 sequence: CASSQERLAGYEQYF. As DNA, the CDR3 is TGTGCCAGCAGCCAAGAACGCCTAGCGGGCTACGAGCAGTACTTC.